The following is a TCR beta chain sequence with its context. This sample is drawn from a study of T cells expressing NK-cell markers. The V gene's germline CDR1 is SGHRS and CDR2 YFSETQ. The CDR3 has 15 amino acids. As the method of synthesis, 5'RACE template switching with UMIs yielded TCR beta cDNA. TCRdb reprocessed the 5' RACE reads and keeps a single row for each CDR3 protein, giving no DNA. Here the sample table reports roughly 150,000 distinct CDR3 sequences. The chain recombines TRBV5-1 with TRBJ2-1; without DNA, the TCRdb call of TRBD1 cannot be checked. The material sequenced was blood T cells: a sorted CD56 or NKG2C T cell subset, CD4+ or CD8+ T cells, or bulk PBMC T cells (not recorded which). This receptor was identified in a man between 18 and 69 years old in good health. The CDR3 here is CASSLDRGGQGEQFF.